Following are 11 T cell receptor beta chains from one sample sequenced in a study of blood T cell repertoires in COVID-19. Sequencing was performed with immunoSEQ multiplex PCR; in TCRdb, only in-frame clones are kept and a portion is missing. The data show some 350,000 clones, around 83% seen once. The sequencing sample was made of peripheral blood. All receptors derive from a young man with active or convalescent COVID-19.

This chain connects TRBV9 to TRBJ1-5; perhaps TRBD1 as D (6 bases). Germline V lookup: CDR1 SGDLS, CDR2 YYNGEE. Trimming took 7 bases from V and 4 from J, leaving 9 bases between them. The CDR3 runs to 12 residues. The CDR3 here is CASSQGNQPQHF. The CDR3, as DNA: TGTGCCAGCTCGCAGGGGAATCAGCCCCAGCATTTT.

The chain joins TRBV5-4 to TRBJ1-2, with D possibly TRBD1 on 6 matching bases. The V gene lost 1 base and the J gene lost 4 bases, with 11 bases spanning the gap. The CDR3 sequence is 14 residues long. Germline V lookup: CDR1 SGHNT, CDR2 YYREEE (reference sequence). CDR3 bases: TGTGCCAGCAGCTTGCTAACAGGGCGCTATGGCTACACCTTC. Translated: CASSLLTGRYGYTF. The full variable domain, in which reference TRBV5-4 and TRBJ1-2 provide the parts outside the CDR3, is ETGVTQSPTHLIKTRGQQVTLRCSSQSGHNTVSWYQQALGQGPQFIFQYYREEENGRGNFPPRFSGLQFPNYSSELNVNALELDDSALYLCASSLLTGRYGYTFGSGTRLTVV.

The rearrangement links TRBV5-8 to TRBJ1-5; D is unclear. V lost 1 base to trimming and J lost 2 bases, with 13 bases between them. Germline V lookup: CDR1 SGHTS, CDR2 YDEGEE. CDR3 length equals 16 residues. The CDR3 bases are TGTGCCAGCAGCTTGCAGGCCATTTTGGGCAATCAGCCCCAGCATTTT. Amino acids: CASSLQAILGNQPQHF.

About this clone itself: Other DNA sequences in this specimen translate into the identical CDR3. The chain recombines TRBV27 with TRBJ2-5; no clear D. Per germline, CDR1 MNHEY and CDR2 SMNVEV (reference sequence). The ends were cut back, 3 bases at V and 5 bases at J, with 4 bases in the middle. The CDR3 covers 11 residues. The CDR3 sequence: CASSLGETQYF. The CDR3 region has the DNA TGTGCCAGCAGTTTGGGCGAGACCCAGTACTTC.

The CDR3 sequence is CASSLGRTPNYGYTF. CDR3 bases: TGTGCCAGCAGCTTGGGCCGGACACCCAACTATGGCTACACCTTC. This chain connects TRBV5-4 to TRBJ1-2; possible D gene TRBD1, 5 bases. CDR3 length equals 15 residues. In germline, CDR1 is SGHNT, CDR2 YYREEE (reference sequence). V lost 0 bases and J lost 2, with 11 bases in between.

The V call is TRBV5-1, the J call TRBJ2-1; 8 bases fit TRBD2. This CDR3 has 16 residues. After removal of 7 bases from V and 8 bases from J, the junction contained 17 bases not matched to a gene. Germline V gene lookup returns CDR1 SGHRS and CDR2 YFSETQ. DNA of the CDR3: TGCGCCAGCTCCCATACCGGGACTAGAGGGGCCGATGAGCAGTTCTTC. It yields the protein CASSHTGTRGADEQFF.

The chain employs TRBV30 and TRBJ1-5, with a possible D match to TRBD1 (6 bases). CDR3 length equals 17 residues. Trimming cost V 3 bases and J 2 bases, with 20 bases left between them. Germline CDR1 reads GTSNPN; CDR2 reads SVGIG (reference sequence). The CDR3 spells CAWREIPGALGNQPQHF. CDR3 DNA: TGTGCCTGGAGGGAAATCCCAGGGGCTCTCGGCAATCAGCCCCAGCATTTT.

The gene calls are TRBV21-1 and TRBJ2-4; the DNA was not compared with TRBD1, the D call given in the table. TRBV21-1 is a documented pseudogene. The CDR3 totals 15 residues. The CDR3 is CASSRRHVAKNIQYF. The CDR3 bases are TGTGCCAGCAGCCGACGACACGTAGCCAAAAACATTCAGTACTTC.

This clone was seen more than once but under ten times. The CDR3: CASSLDGKFSKAFF. In nucleotides, the CDR3 is TGCGCCAGCAGCTTGGATGGTAAATTCTCTAAAGCTTTCTTT. This chain connects TRBV5-1 to TRBJ1-1; D is unclear. Germline CDR1 SGHRS, CDR2 YFSETQ. Trimming took off 0 bases at V and 9 bases at J, with 15 bases between the two ends. This CDR3 is 14 amino acids long.

The V call is TRBV7-9, the J call TRBJ2-1; 8 bases fit TRBD2. V gave up 7 bases and J gave up 0 bases; unmatched junction bases: 5. The CDR3 covers 15 residues. Per germline, CDR1 SEHNR and CDR2 FQNEAQ (reference sequence). The CDR3 is CASIGLAPSYNEQFF. In DNA, the CDR3 is TGTGCCAGCATCGGACTAGCTCCCTCCTACAATGAGCAGTTCTTC.

This clone appeared a single time. The V and J genes are TRBV18 and TRBJ2-5, with D possibly matching TRBD2 (6 bases). Germline CDR1 is KGHSH and CDR2 is LQKENI. The CDR3 has 16 amino acids. Trimming shortened V by 3 bases and J by 3 bases, and 17 bases separated the two germline ends. The CDR3 region is CASSPPNPSDKETQYF. The DNA of the CDR3 is TGTGCCAGCTCACCGCCTAACCCTAGCGATAAAGAGACCCAGTACTTC.